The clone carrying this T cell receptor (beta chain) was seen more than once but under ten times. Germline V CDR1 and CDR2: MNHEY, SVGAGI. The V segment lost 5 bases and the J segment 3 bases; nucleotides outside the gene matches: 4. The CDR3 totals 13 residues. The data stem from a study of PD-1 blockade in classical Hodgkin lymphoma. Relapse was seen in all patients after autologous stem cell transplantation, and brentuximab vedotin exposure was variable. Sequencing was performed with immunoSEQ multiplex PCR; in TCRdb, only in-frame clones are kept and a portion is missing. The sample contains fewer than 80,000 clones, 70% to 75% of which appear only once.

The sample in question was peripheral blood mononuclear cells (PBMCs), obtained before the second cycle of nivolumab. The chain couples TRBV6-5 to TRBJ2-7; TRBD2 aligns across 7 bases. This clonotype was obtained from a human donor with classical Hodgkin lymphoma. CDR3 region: CASSEIAGYEQYF. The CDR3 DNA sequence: TGTGCCAGCAGTGAAATAGCGGGCTACGAGCAGTACTTC.